This T cell receptor (beta chain) came from a study of blood T cells in healthy people across ages. This CDR3 contains 15 residues. Germline values: CDR1 MNHEY, CDR2 SMNVEV (reference sequence). Trimming at V came to 5 bases and at J to 7 bases, leaving 8 bases not matched to a gene. For the second PCR, which ran for 7 to 11 cycles, a sample-barcoded 5' primer and a J-beta primer mix were used. Every molecule of cDNA carried a tag from a template-switch adaptor with 12 random nucleotides. TCRdb ran MiXCR on the 5' RACE reads and lists one entry per CDR3 protein. The table lists about a million distinct CDR3 sequences, roughly 51% of them singletons.

V is TRBV27 and J is TRBJ2-2; TRBD1 matches at 9 bases. Input material: blood. The source is a woman aged 60 to 75 in good health. This chain's CDR3 is CASSPGTGSVGELFF. The CDR3 region has the DNA TGTGCCAGCAGTCCCGGGACAGGGTCAGTCGGGGAGCTGTTTTTT.